Listed below are T cell receptor beta chains from one sample, sequenced in a study of CD8 T cells in Susac syndrome. TCRdb reprocessed the immunoSEQ multiplex PCR reads via MiXCR and lists one record per CDR3 protein. The sample includes 150,000 to 180,000 distinct CDR3 sequences, roughly 96% seen only once; the top ten take roughly 0.15%. The sequenced sample was CD4+ T cells from PBMCs. The receptor set was obtained from a human donor with Susac syndrome. CDR3s include the opening cysteine and the closing phenylalanine or tryptophan. A D gene is named only where the DNA matches it firmly. The listing skips clone size in some rows; elsewhere it reads once, few, many or a size class.

j_gene,len,d_gene,v_gene,abundance,CDR3nt,CDR3aa
TRBJ2-5,15,TRBD2,TRBV4-3,few,TGCGCCAGCAGCCAAGGCGGGAGGCCGGGAGAGACCCAGTACTTC,CASSQGGRPGETQYF
TRBJ1-2,16,.,TRBV5-1,.,TGCGCCAGCAGCGCCCCGACAGGTAAACCCTCTGATGGCTACACCTTC,CASSAPTGKPSDGYTF
TRBJ2-7,13,TRBD2,TRBV20-1,.,TGCAGTGTCCGTAGCGGGGGGGCCCTCGAGCAGTACTTC,CSVRSGGALEQYF
TRBJ2-2,15,TRBD1,TRBV29-1,.,TGCAGCGTGGACCCGACAGGGGGCAACGCCGGGGAGCTGTTTTTT,CSVDPTGGNAGELFF
TRBJ1-2,14,.,TRBV12-3/TRBV12-4,few,TGTGCCAGCAGTACGACAGGAGATAACTATGGCTACACCTTC,CASSTTGDNYGYTF
TRBJ2-7,10,.,TRBV20-1,.,TGCAGTGCTATGAGTCGGGAGCAGTACTTC,CSAMSREQYF
TRBJ2-1,16,.,TRBV29-1,.,TGCAGCGTTCCCCCGTCTTTGGGGGTCATAGGCAATGAGCAGTTCTTC,CSVPPSLGVIGNEQFF
TRBJ1-6,14,TRBD1,TRBV13,once,TGTGCCAGCAGCAAAGGACAGGGGACTTCACCCCTCCACTTT,CASSKGQGTSPLHF
TRBJ2-5,16,TRBD2,TRBV9,.,TGTGCCAGCAGCGTAGCGAGCGGGGGGAACCAAGAGACCCAGTACTTC,CASSVASGGNQETQYF
TRBJ2-3,16,TRBD1,TRBV5-4,.,TGTGCCAGCAGCGGGGGACAGGTTAATTACGCGGATACGCAGTATTTT,CASSGGQVNYADTQYF
TRBJ2-5,12,.,TRBV7-2,.,TGTGCCAGCAGCGCGACCCGAGAGACCCAGTACTTC,CASSATRETQYF
TRBJ2-2,14,TRBD1,TRBV20-1,.,TGCAGTGCTACCGGGACAGGGGGCTCGGGGGAGCTGTTTTTT,CSATGTGGSGELFF
TRBJ2-2,16,TRBD2,TRBV9,.,TGTGCCAGCAGCGGACTAGCGGGGGGAGACACCGGGGAGCTGTTTTTT,CASSGLAGGDTGELFF
TRBJ1-1,13,.,TRBV14,.,TGTGCCAGCAGCTTTCAACAAGCCACTGAAGCTTTCTTT,CASSFQQATEAFF
TRBJ1-1,14,.,TRBV2,.,TGTGCCAGCAGTGAAGCGCTTGGGGGCACTGAAGCTTTCTTT,CASSEALGGTEAFF
TRBJ1-1,16,.,TRBV18,.,TGTGCCAGCTCACCCACAGGGAGGGGGTCAGACACTGAAGCTTTCTTT,CASSPTGRGSDTEAFF
TRBJ2-7,14,TRBD1,TRBV5-1,.,TGCGCCAGCAGCTTGAAGGGACAGAACTACGAGCAGTACTTC,CASSLKGQNYEQYF
TRBJ2-2,15,.,TRBV12-3/TRBV12-4,.,TGTGCCAGCAGGCCCCCGCGGAAGGGCACCGGGGAGCTGTTTTTT,CASRPPRKGTGELFF
TRBJ1-1,14,TRBD1,TRBV6-5,.,TGTGCCAGCAGGCTGACAGGGGTCGGGACTGAAGCTTTCTTT,CASRLTGVGTEAFF
TRBJ2-7,15,TRBD2,TRBV3-1,.,TGTGCCAGCAGCCAACAAGCTAGCGGGGCCTACGAGCAGTACTTC,CASSQQASGAYEQYF
TRBJ1-1,12,.,TRBV20-1,.,TGCAGTGCTCCCCAGGGGCAGTTAAAAGCTTTCTTT,CSAPQGQLKAFF
TRBJ2-3,15,TRBD2,TRBV20-1,once,TGCAGTGCTAGAGTTGGAGACGGGGGGGCCGATACGCAGTATTTT,CSARVGDGGADTQYF
TRBJ2-5,13,.,TRBV11-2,.,TGTGCCAGCAGCTTGAGTCTCAAAGAGACCCAGTACTTC,CASSLSLKETQYF
TRBJ2-7,16,TRBD2,TRBV9,.,TGTGCCAGCAGTGAAGGACTAGCGGGGGGATCCTACGAGCAGTACTTC,CASSEGLAGGSYEQYF